Sequencing of this TCR beta chain was carried out in a study of shared clonotypes between healthy human individuals. Study observations and caveats: In having few donors, the study represented limited genetic and exposure-history diversity. Generation probabilities of non-shared clonotypes were lower (relative to those shared by all four donors). Rarefaction revealed incomplete sorted-subset sequencing despite large depth.

Points on this clone: The antigen is unknown.

V was pared by 0 bases and J by 0 bases, with 7 bases between. The germline CDR1 and CDR2 sequences are SGHTA and FQGNSA. CDR3 length: 15 amino acids. For each subset, genomic DNA was distributed in equal portions over several immunoSEQ plates. The protocol was immunoSEQ multiplex PCR, while the TCRdb copy is restricted to in-frame clones and leaves out a portion. The sample consists of some 2,500,000 clones, 80% to 95% of them appearing once. The rearrangement links TRBV7-2 to TRBJ2-3; no reliable D call. The sequence was collected from a man younger than 30 in good health. Some clones in this sample may be carry-over from other donors' samples. Sequencing input: naive CD4+ T cells from PBMCs. Indicated subset: CD45RA+ positively selected. In DNA form, the CDR3 reads TGTGCCAGCAGCTTAGCCGGAATTAGCACAGATACGCAGTATTTT. It encodes CASSLAGISTDTQYF.